This T cell receptor beta chain was sequenced in a study of control samples from healthy donors and cancer patients. TCRdb keeps only in-frame clones here, not all; method: immunoSEQ multiplex PCR. The sample shows about 160,000 clones, approximately 90% of them seen only once. Sequencing was carried out using blood. The TCR was taken from a man under 40 in good health.

CDR3 bases: TGTGCCTGGAGTTGGGCCGGCCATGAGCAGTTCTTC. Its translation: CAWSWAGHEQFF. The chain uses TRBV30 and TRBJ2-1; no reliable D call. This CDR3 region has 12 residues. Germline V gives CDR1 GTSNPN, CDR2 SVGIG (reference sequence). Trimming stripped 2 bases from V and 8 bases from J, with 10 bases between.